Sequencing of this TCR beta chain was carried out in a study of blood T cell repertoires in COVID-19. Study details: Nucleic acid was either cDNA or gDNA, and it came from T cells, B-cell-depleted T cells, or PBMCs.

Some clones are missing from TCRdb's copy, which holds only in-frame ones; the method was immunoSEQ multiplex PCR. The sample consists of more than 250,000 clones, approximately 91% of them appearing once. The CDR3 loop spans 15 amino acids. Germline-derived CDR1 and CDR2 are DFQATT and SNEGSKA (reference sequence). Trimming removed 3 bases from V and 2 bases from J, with 14 bases in between. Sequenced: peripheral blood. The origin of this receptor is a human donor in a cohort sampled during active COVID-19. The V call is TRBV20-1, the J call TRBJ1-5; the D is unclear. CDR3 amino acids: CSASNGRRGNQPQHF. For the CDR3, the DNA is TGCAGTGCTAGTAACGGCAGGAGGGGCAATCAGCCCCAGCATTTT.